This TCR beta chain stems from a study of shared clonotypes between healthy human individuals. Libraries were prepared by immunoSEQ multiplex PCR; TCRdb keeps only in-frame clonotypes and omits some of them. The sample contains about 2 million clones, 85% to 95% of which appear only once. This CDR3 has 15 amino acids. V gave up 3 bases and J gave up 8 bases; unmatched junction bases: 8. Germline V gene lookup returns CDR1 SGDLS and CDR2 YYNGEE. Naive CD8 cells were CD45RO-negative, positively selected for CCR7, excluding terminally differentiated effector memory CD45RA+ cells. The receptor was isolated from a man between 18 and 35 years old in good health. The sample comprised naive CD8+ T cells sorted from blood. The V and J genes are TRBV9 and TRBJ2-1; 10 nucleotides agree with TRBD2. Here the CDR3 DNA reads TGTGCCAGCAGCGAGAGCGGGAGGGCCTTTGATGAGCAGTTCTTC. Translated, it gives CASSESGRAFDEQFF.